One sample yielded the 30 T cell receptor beta chains listed below, sequenced in a study of cytomegalovirus exposure and HLA in healthy donors. Researchers ran the PCR with 60 Vbeta and 13 Jbeta primers. Sequencing used immunoSEQ multiplex PCR; TCRdb keeps in-frame clones, though not all of them. The data contain around 19,000 clones, 70% to 85% of them singletons. Sequencing used PBMCs. All receptors come from a human donor in good health.

In its sample, this clone was seen once. This chain links TRBV5-1 with TRBJ2-6; the match to TRBD1 covers 12 bases. V shed 1 base and J 4 bases; nucleotides not matched to a gene: 9. CDR1 is SGHRS and CDR2 is YFSETQ in the germline V gene. The CDR3 loop spans 19 amino acids. CDR3 amino acids: CASSLKGQGASVGANVLTF. In DNA form, the CDR3 reads TGCGCCAGCAGCTTGAAGGGACAGGGGGCCTCGGTGGGGGCCAACGTCCTGACTTTC.

The V gene is TRBV11-2, the J gene TRBJ2-7, with 7 bases fitting TRBD1. Germline V gene lookup returns CDR1 SGHAT and CDR2 FQNNGV. V trimming: 8 bases; J trimming: 0 bases; junction bases outside the gene matches: 7. The CDR3 totals 14 residues. This CDR3 reads CASLQGDTSYEQYF. The CDR3 nucleotides are TGTGCCAGCCTCCAGGGGGACACCTCCTACGAGCAGTACTTC.

CDR3 loop: CASSLDFGTVSYNEQFF. CDR3 DNA: TGTGCCAGCAGCTTAGATTTTGGGACAGTCTCCTACAATGAGCAGTTCTTC. The gene calls are TRBV7-2 and TRBJ2-1, with 7 bases matching TRBD1. Trimming took 1 base from V and 0 from J; bases not matched to a gene: 6. Germline CDR1 reads SGHTA; CDR2 reads FQGNSA. This CDR3 region has 17 residues.

J is TRBJ1-2 and V is TRBV30; TRBD1 aligns across 7 bases. The germline V gene encodes CDR1 GTSNPN and CDR2 SVGIG (reference sequence). The CDR3 runs 15 residues. The ends lost 3 bases at V and 6 bases at J; junction bases unmatched: 13. CDR3 residues: CAWSPREGGEDGYTF. The CDR3 bases are TGTGCCTGGAGCCCCCGGGAAGGGGGCGAGGATGGCTACACCTTC. Supplemented by reference TRBV30 and TRBJ1-2, the full variable domain reads SQTIHQWPATLVQPVGSPLSLECTVEGTSNPNLYWYRQAAGRGLQLLFYSVGIGQISSEVPQNLSASRPQDRQFILSSKKLLLSDSGFYLCAWSPREGGEDGYTFGSGTRLTVV.

This clone was recorded a few times. In DNA, the CDR3 is TGTGCCAGTAAGGGAAGCGGGAGGATTGGAGAGACCCAGTACTTC. Translation: CASKGSGRIGETQYF. This chain joins TRBV19 and TRBJ2-5, with 9 bases lining up with TRBD2. V lost 7 bases to trimming and J lost 4 bases; unmatched junction nucleotides: 10. Germline CDR1 reads LNHDA; CDR2 reads SQIVND (reference sequence). CDR3 length equals 15 residues. Based on the CDR3 plus reference TRBV19 and TRBJ2-5, the full variable domain is DGGITQSPKYLFRKEGQNVTLSCEQNLNHDAMYWYRQDPGQGLRLIYYSQIVNDFQKGDIAEGYSVSREKKESFPLTVTSAQKNPTAFYLCASKGSGRIGETQYFGPGTRLLVL.

V and J are TRBV10-2 and TRBJ1-6, with a possible D match to TRBD1 (6 bases). Trimming stripped 2 bases from V and 8 bases from J, with 16 bases between. CDR3 length: 16 amino acids. Germline CDR1 WSHSY, CDR2 SAAADI. In nucleotides, the CDR3 is TGCGCCAGCAGTGAGGGGCAGGGGTTGAGGGATTCACCCCTCCACTTT. Protein sequence: CASSEGQGLRDSPLHF.

This sequence joins TRBV5-1 and TRBJ2-3, with D perhaps TRBD2 (6 bases). The CDR3 contains 16 residues. The germline V gene encodes CDR1 SGHRS and CDR2 YFSETQ. The V end lost 3 bases, the J end lost 4 bases, and 18 bases lay between the germline ends. The CDR3 DNA sequence: TGCGCCAGCAGCTCAAGACTAGAGGGGACCCCAGATACGCAGTATTTT. Protein product: CASSSRLEGTPDTQYF.

The chain has TRBV6-1 and TRBJ1-1; TRBD1 might be the D (5 bases). The V and J ends lost 6 bases and 4 bases respectively, with 15 bases between them. The germline V gene has CDR1 MNHNS and CDR2 SASEGT. This CDR3 is 14 amino acids long. The CDR3 spells CASRGLPGTTEAFF. The CDR3 DNA sequence: TGTGCCAGCAGAGGACTACCAGGGACCACTGAAGCTTTCTTT.

The chain has TRBV2 and TRBJ2-2; D call uncertain. Trimming shortened V by 0 bases and J by 1 base, and 6 bases separated the two germline ends. Germline CDR1 and CDR2: SNHLY and FYNNEI. The CDR3 loop spans 15 amino acids. In nucleotides, the CDR3 is TGTGCCAGCAGTGAAGCTCGACTGAACACCGGGGAGCTGTTTTTT. It yields the protein CASSEARLNTGELFF.

The rearrangement joins TRBV4-3 to TRBJ2-3; 7 nucleotides match TRBD2. Germline loops: CDR1 LGHNA, CDR2 YSLEER. V dropped 0 bases and J dropped 5; count of bases not matched to a gene: 8. The CDR3 spans 16 residues. CDR3 nucleotide sequence: TGCGCCAGCAGCCAAGATCTCCCCGCTAGCGGAGATACGCAGTATTTT. Protein: CASSQDLPASGDTQYF.

This clone showed up just once. The chain uses TRBV4-1 and TRBJ2-5; 11 nucleotides match TRBD2. The CDR3 consists of 15 residues. The V gene end was trimmed by 4 bases and the J gene end by 5 bases; junction bases not matched to a gene: 6. The V gene's germline CDR1 is MGHRA and CDR2 YSYEKL. Written as DNA, the CDR3 is TGCGCCAGCAGCCCTACTAGCGGGAGAGAGGAGACCCAGTACTTC. This encodes CASSPTSGREETQYF.

The chain is built from TRBV7-6 and TRBJ2-7, with 8 bases fitting TRBD2. This CDR3 has 19 residues. CDR1 and CDR2 (germline): SGHVS, FNYEAQ. V shed 1 base and J 1 base; nucleotides not matched to a gene: 15. CDR3 DNA sequence: TGTGCCAGCAGCTTAGTCGGGGGAGAGGTAGCGGGACCATCCTACGAGCAGTACTTC. It yields the protein CASSLVGGEVAGPSYEQYF. The full variable domain, its missing parts supplied by reference TRBV7-6 and TRBJ2-7, is GAGVSQSPRYKVTKRGQDVALRCDPISGHVSLYWYRQALGQGPEFLTYFNYEAQQDKSGLPNDRFSAERPEGSISTLTIQRTEQRDSAMYRCASSLVGGEVAGPSYEQYFGPGTRLTVT.

The chain joins TRBV5-1 to TRBJ2-1; 11 bases map to TRBD1. Germline assignment: CDR1 SGHRS and CDR2 YFSETQ. V was clipped by 0 bases and J by 6 bases; unmatched bases: 8. The length of the CDR3 is 17 residues. CDR3 loop: CASSLEGGQGALNEQFF. CDR3 nucleotides: TGCGCCAGCAGCTTGGAGGGCGGACAGGGGGCCCTCAATGAGCAGTTCTTC.

The count of this clone is one. The chain combines TRBV7-2 with TRBJ2-5; D is unresolved. The end of the DNA is better explained by TRBJ2-7, so the J call may be wrong. The germline V gene has CDR1 SGHTA and CDR2 FQGNSA. The CDR3 spans 14 residues. The CDR3 region has the DNA TGTGCCAGCAGCCCCGAGGTCAGACCCTACGAGCAGTACTTC. This codes for CASSPEVRPYEQYF.

The rearrangement links TRBV4-1 to TRBJ2-1, with TRBD1 matching 9 bases. Germline assignment: CDR1 MGHRA and CDR2 YSYEKL. The CDR3 has 20 amino acids. Trimming took 4 bases from V and 0 from J; bases not matched to a gene: 16. The chain's CDR3 is CASSPLWATGGSSSYNEQFF. CDR3 DNA sequence: TGCGCCAGCAGCCCCTTATGGGCGACAGGGGGGTCTAGCTCCTACAATGAGCAGTTCTTC.

The chain recombines TRBV23-1 with TRBJ1-3, with 8 positions matching TRBD1. TRBV23-1 is an ORF, with its function uncertain. The trim removed 0 bases at V and 7 bases at J, leaving 20 bases unmatched. The CDR3 is 20 amino acids. The CDR3 loop is CASSQSGATYRGRVSNTIYF. The CDR3 coding sequence is TGCGCCAGCAGTCAATCAGGTGCCACCTACAGGGGGAGGGTCTCTAACACCATATATTTT.

The chain joins TRBV4-1 to TRBJ1-2; D possibly corresponds to TRBD1 (6 bases). Germline V lookup: CDR1 MGHRA, CDR2 YSYEKL. The CDR3 totals 14 residues. V gave up 3 bases and J gave up 4 bases, with 12 bases separating them. The CDR3 sequence is CASSHQGKGYGYTF. The CDR3, as DNA: TGCGCCAGCAGCCACCAGGGGAAAGGCTATGGCTACACCTTC.

This clone occurred once. The V and J genes are TRBV7-2 and TRBJ2-1, with D unclear. CDR1 and CDR2 (germline): SGHTA, FQGNSA. The germline V and J ends were trimmed by 2 bases and 5 bases, with 4 bases remaining between them. The CDR3 has 12 amino acids. CDR3 coding DNA: TGTGCCAGCAGCTTAACAGACAATGAGCAGTTCTTC. It yields the protein CASSLTDNEQFF.

A note on this clone: This likely comes from a read error, as the CDR3 has no conserved phenylalanine or tryptophan at its end. J is TRBJ2-7 and V is TRBV7-2; TRBD2 matches at 14 bases. Germline-derived CDR1 and CDR2 are SGHTA and FQGNSA. Germline trimming cut 5 bases from V and 2 bases from J; bases unmatched to any gene: 8. CDR3 length: 17 amino acids. CDR3 sequence (DNA): TGTGCCAGCAGCGGGCGGGGACTAGCGGGGGCCACCTACGAGCAGTACCTC. This encodes CASSGRGLAGATYEQYL.

This sequence joins TRBV28 and TRBJ2-7; D gene uncertain. In germline, CDR1 is MDHEN, CDR2 SYDVKM. V shed 2 bases and J shed 1 base, with 12 bases lying between them. This CDR3 has 15 amino acids. CDR3 residues: CASSLTTQFSYEQYF. CDR3 DNA sequence: TGTGCCAGCAGTTTAACTACGCAGTTTTCCTACGAGCAGTACTTC.

The genes are TRBV10-1 and TRBJ1-4; TRBD1 agrees at 9 bases. In germline, CDR1 is WNHNN, CDR2 SYGVQD (reference sequence). J lost 0 bases, V lost 5 bases, and 13 bases had no gene match. The CDR3 loop spans 19 amino acids. The CDR3 protein is CASSCRDRESRTTNEKLFF. The DNA for the CDR3 is TGCGCCAGCAGTTGCCGGGACAGGGAATCAAGGACAACTAATGAAAAACTGTTTTTT.

This clone has just one count. The rearrangement links TRBV11-2 to TRBJ2-3; maybe TRBD2 (6 bases). With 10 bases removed from V and 4 bases from J, the gap between germline ends came to 21 bases. The CDR3 runs to 15 residues. Germline V lookup: CDR1 SGHAT, CDR2 FQNNGV. The CDR3 sequence is CATRRARGVADTQYF. The CDR3 region has the DNA TGTGCCACCAGGAGGGCCAGAGGTGTTGCAGATACGCAGTATTTT.

This sequence joins TRBV7-2 and TRBJ1-4; 7 bases align to TRBD1. The CDR3 sequence is 14 residues long. The germline V gene encodes CDR1 SGHTA and CDR2 FQGNSA. J gave up 8 bases and V 3 bases, and 6 bases lay outside the gene matches. CDR3 nucleotides: TGTGCCAGCAGCTTGACACAGGGGAACGAAAAACTGTTTTTT. Its translation is CASSLTQGNEKLFF. The whole variable domain, filled in from reference TRBV7-2 and TRBJ1-4, reads GAGVSQSPSNKVTEKGKDVELRCDPISGHTALYWYRQSLGQGLEFLIYFQGNSAPDKSGLPSDRFSAERTGGSVSTLTIQRTQQEDSAVYLCASSLTQGNEKLFFGSGTQLSVL.

In this sample, this clone turned up once. The rearrangement joins TRBV6-1 to TRBJ1-5; D may be TRBD1 (5 bases). The V gene's germline CDR1 is MNHNS and CDR2 SASEGT. The V end was cut by 5 bases, the J end by 5 bases, with 16 bases between. This CDR3 spans 15 amino acids. The CDR3 sequence is CASSQLTVGYQPQHF. The CDR3 DNA follows: TGTGCCAGCAGTCAATTGACAGTTGGGTATCAGCCCCAGCATTTT.

The chain carries TRBV30 and TRBJ1-2; D perhaps matches TRBD1 (5 bases). V was trimmed by 8 bases and J by 9 bases, leaving 22 bases between them. CDR1 and CDR2 (germline): GTSNPN, SVGIG (reference sequence). This CDR3 comprises 13 residues. CDR3 coding DNA: TGTGCCGCCCCAGGGTCGACTTGGGGAAGCTACACCTTC. It translates to CAAPGSTWGSYTF.

This clone was observed a few times. CDR3 nucleotide sequence: TGTGCCAGCGGAACCGGGGATCACTCACCCCTCCACTTT. Its protein is CASGTGDHSPLHF. The chain combines TRBV6-5 with TRBJ1-6; D not resolved. The germline gives CDR1 MNHEY, CDR2 SVGAGI. Trimming shortened V by 8 bases and J by 10 bases, and 15 bases separated the two germline ends. The CDR3 has 13 residues.

The rearrangement links TRBV29-1 to TRBJ2-2, with 7 bases that match TRBD2. V trimming: 7 bases; J trimming: 4 bases; junction bases outside the gene matches: 3. Looked up from germline, CDR1 is SQVTM and CDR2 is ANQGSEA. The CDR3 loop spans 12 amino acids. The CDR3 here is CSALAPTGELFF. CDR3 bases: TGCAGCGCACTAGCGCCCACCGGGGAGCTGTTTTTT.

The J gene is TRBJ2-5, the V gene TRBV21-1; the D call in the table, TRBD2, was not verified against the DNA. TRBV21-1 is annotated as a pseudogene. The CDR3 sequence is 16 residues long. CDR3 region: CASSIRREPGRGDQYF. DNA of the CDR3: TGTGCCAGCAGCATAAGGCGGGAGCCGGGTCGGGGGGACCAGTACTTC.

The rearrangement links TRBV9 to TRBJ2-5; the D gene is possibly TRBD1 (6 bases). In germline, CDR1 is SGDLS, CDR2 YYNGEE. The CDR3 consists of 17 residues. Trimming stripped 3 bases from V and 5 bases from J, with 23 bases between. The CDR3 region is CASSAPRVRDKMETQYF. The CDR3 bases are TGTGCCAGCAGCGCCCCCAGGGTGAGGGACAAAATGGAGACCCAGTACTTC.

The V and J genes are TRBV25-1 and TRBJ2-3; tentatively, D is TRBD1 (5 bases). Germline CDR1 reads MGHDK; CDR2 reads SYGVNS. The CDR3 spans 15 residues. Trimming removed 3 bases at V and 0 bases at J, with 10 bases between. CDR3 sequence reads: CASSEGRQSTDTQYF. The CDR3 DNA reads as TGTGCCAGCAGTGAGGGCAGACAGAGCACAGATACGCAGTATTTT.